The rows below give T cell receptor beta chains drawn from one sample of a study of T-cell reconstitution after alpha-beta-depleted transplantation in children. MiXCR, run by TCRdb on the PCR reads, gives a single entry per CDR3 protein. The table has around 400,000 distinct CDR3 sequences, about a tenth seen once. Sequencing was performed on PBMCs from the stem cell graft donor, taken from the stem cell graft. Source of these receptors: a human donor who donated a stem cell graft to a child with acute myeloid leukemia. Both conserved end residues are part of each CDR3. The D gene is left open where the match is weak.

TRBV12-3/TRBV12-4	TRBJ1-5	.	CASSLRPRAGTSQPQHF
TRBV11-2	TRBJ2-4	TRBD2	CASSLTPRTGGPGGWIQYF
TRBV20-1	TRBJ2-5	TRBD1	CSAREWTGQETQYF
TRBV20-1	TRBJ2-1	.	CSASENEQFF
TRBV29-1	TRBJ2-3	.	CSVVVGGDTQYF
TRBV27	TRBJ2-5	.	CASSNRRGSMTQYF
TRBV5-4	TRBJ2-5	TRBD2	CASSSLTSGRETQYF
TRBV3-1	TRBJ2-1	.	CASSQGGSNEQFF
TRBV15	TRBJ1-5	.	CATSRDGGQVGGGNQPQHF
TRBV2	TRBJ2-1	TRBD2	CASSERSGTYNEQFF
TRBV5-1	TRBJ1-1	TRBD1	CASSPTGLSNTEAFF
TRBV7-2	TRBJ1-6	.	CASSRGSVYNSPLHF
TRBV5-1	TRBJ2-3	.	CASSSDTPNTQYF
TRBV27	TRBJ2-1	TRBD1	CASSFGQGSNEQFF
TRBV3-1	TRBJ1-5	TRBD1	CASSDQGVKPQHF
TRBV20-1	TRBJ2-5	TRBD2	CSARDGAGGLAETQYF
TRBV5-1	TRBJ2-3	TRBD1	CASSWSAGTGAQATQYF
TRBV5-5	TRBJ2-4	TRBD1	CASSFQGQGSNIQYF
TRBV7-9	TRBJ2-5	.	CASRILEQETQYF
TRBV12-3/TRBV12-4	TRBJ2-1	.	CATAGDTYNEQFF
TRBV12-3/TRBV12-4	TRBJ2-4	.	CASSLHPGENIQYF
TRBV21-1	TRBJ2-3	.	CASGPRTGPTDTQYF
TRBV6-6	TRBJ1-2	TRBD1	CASSPNRGGYTF
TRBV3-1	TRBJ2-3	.	CASPSQRVDTQYF
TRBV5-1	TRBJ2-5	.	CASSPRSQAQETQYF
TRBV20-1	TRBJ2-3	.	CSARDSYPPDTQYF
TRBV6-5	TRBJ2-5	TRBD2	CASSYSNSLAGKETQYF
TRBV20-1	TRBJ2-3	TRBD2	CSARRTSGLADTQYF
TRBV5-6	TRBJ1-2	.	CASSLTLTGTGNYGYTF
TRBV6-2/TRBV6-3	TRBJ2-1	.	CASSSNPLLGADNEQFF
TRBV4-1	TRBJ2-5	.	CASSQDRDTQETQYF
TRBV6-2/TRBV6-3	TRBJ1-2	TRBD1	CASSYSMDRGGYTF
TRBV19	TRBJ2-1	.	CASHPGSSNEQFF
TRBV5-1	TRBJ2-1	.	CASSSDRLGSSYNEQFF
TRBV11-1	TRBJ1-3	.	CASCRRPGFAVSSGNTIYF
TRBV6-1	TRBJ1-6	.	CASMPQGSSPLHF
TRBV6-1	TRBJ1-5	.	CASSLRGNQPQHF
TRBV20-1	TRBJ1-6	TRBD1	CSAQDREGYNSPLHF
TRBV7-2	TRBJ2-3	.	CASSLSDLDTQYF
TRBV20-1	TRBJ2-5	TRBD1	CSVPDRGLKETQYF
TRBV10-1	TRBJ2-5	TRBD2	CASRTSGGVQETQYF
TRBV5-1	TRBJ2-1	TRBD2	CASSLDVGLAGGEQFF
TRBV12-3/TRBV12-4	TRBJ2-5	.	CASSFLGAQYF
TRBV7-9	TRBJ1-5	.	CASSDSRGPQHF
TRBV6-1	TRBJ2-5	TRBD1	CASGRGQLGWETQYF
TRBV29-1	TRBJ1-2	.	CSVEDLTYGYTF
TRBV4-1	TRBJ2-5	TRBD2	CASSQTPHLAEVQETQYF
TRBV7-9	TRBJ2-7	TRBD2	CASRGGLAGGEQYF
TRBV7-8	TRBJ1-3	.	CASSLAGELSGNTIYF
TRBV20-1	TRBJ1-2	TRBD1	CSTPSTPGQGFGGYTF
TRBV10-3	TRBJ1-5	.	CAISVEPDNQPQHF
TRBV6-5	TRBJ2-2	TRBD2	CASSYLRGGGGELFF
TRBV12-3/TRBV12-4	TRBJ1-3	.	CASSFHSGNTIYF
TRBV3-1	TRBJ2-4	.	CASSQARGAAKNIQYF
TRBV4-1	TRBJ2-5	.	CASSRTGIPGETQYF